This passage covers 3 T cell receptor beta chains from one sample sequenced in a study of shared clonotypes between healthy human individuals. CD8 cells classed as naive were CD45RO-negative and positively selected for CCR7, excluding terminally differentiated effector memory CD45RA+ cells. The table came from immunoSEQ multiplex PCR; TCRdb's copy has only in-frame clones and leaves some out. The sample records 650,000 to 800,000 clones, under 95% being singletons. Material for sequencing was naive CD8+ T cells sorted from blood. All receptors come from a man between 25 and 39 years old in good health.

This clone has a single count. The CDR3 spells CASSLARSGNQPQHF. The CDR3 DNA sequence: TGTGCCAGCAGCTTGGCCAGGAGTGGCAATCAGCCCCAGCATTTT. This chain uses TRBV5-5 with TRBJ1-5; D uncertain. The germline CDR1 and CDR2 sequences are SGHKS and YYEKEE (reference sequence). The CDR3 spans 15 residues. V dropped 0 bases and J dropped 2 bases, with 9 bases sitting between them.

The chain recombines TRBV7-9 with TRBJ2-3, with 8 bases fitting TRBD1. With 5 bases clipped from V and 0 bases from J, the junction kept 7 bases outside the gene matches. Per germline, CDR1 SEHNR and CDR2 FQNEAQ (reference sequence). CDR3 length: 16 residues. CDR3 DNA: TGTGCCAGCAGCGCAAGGACAGGGCCTAGCACAGATACGCAGTATTTT. It is translated as CASSARTGPSTDTQYF.

The chain combines TRBV9 with TRBJ2-1; 7 bases line up with TRBD2. J lost 5 bases, V lost 7 bases, and 18 bases had no gene match. Germline CDR1 SGDLS, CDR2 YYNGEE. The CDR3 totals 17 residues. This CDR3 reads CASGGIFAQREDNEQFF. CDR3 DNA sequence: TGTGCCAGCGGGGGGATATTCGCGCAGCGGGAAGACAATGAGCAGTTCTTC. Looking up the rest from reference TRBV9 and TRBJ2-1 gives the full variable domain: DSGVTQTPKHLITATGQRVTLRCSPRSGDLSVYWYQQSLDQGLQFLIQYYNGEERAKGNILERFSAQQFPDLHSELNLSSLELGDSALYFCASGGIFAQREDNEQFFGPGTRLTVL.